Many counts were recorded for the clone carrying this T cell receptor (beta chain). Its target is not known. The data were obtained in a study of human T cells and chemical hapten exposure. On the study more broadly: Donors were sensitized with 2% DPC on the upper inner arm. Study-wide points: Expanded TCRs grouped into significantly more large CDR3 similarity clusters than controls produced.

Time point: pre-sensitization, week 0. Indicated treatment: therapeutic diphenylcyclopropenone sensitization with weekly scalp DPC. Blood sampling occurred before each patch-test application. Within the library, unique molecular identifiers were attached to each individual cDNA molecule. TCRdb passed the RACE reads through MiXCR, listing each CDR3 protein once. The table has 350,000 to 450,000 distinct CDR3 sequences, roughly 4.6% seen once; the top ten hold just over 2.5%. V gave up 1 base and J gave up 4 bases, with 10 bases separating them. This CDR3 is built from 14 residues. Germline assignment: CDR1 MGHRA and CDR2 YSYEKL.

The clonotype originates from a woman aged 45-59 years with alopecia areata. Some clones in this sample may be carry-over from other donors' samples. V and J are TRBV4-1 and TRBJ2-5; tentatively, D is TRBD2 (7 bases). The sequencing here drew on whole blood, taken in connection with sensitization to the hapten diphenylcyclopropenone (DPC). The chain's CDR3 is CASSQAGGAETQYF. Here the CDR3 DNA reads TGCGCCAGCAGCCAAGCGGGGGGCGCAGAGACCCAGTACTTC.